The 25 T cell receptor beta chains reported below all come from one sample, sequenced in a study of PD-1 blockade in classical Hodgkin lymphoma. Every patient was affected by relapse after autologous stem cell transplantation, while exposure to brentuximab vedotin was not uniform. Sequencing used immunoSEQ multiplex PCR; TCRdb keeps in-frame clones, though not all of them. The repertoire includes around 40,000 clones, about 77% of them detected once, and about an eighth sits in the top ten. Sample: peripheral blood mononuclear cells (PBMCs), taken at baseline. These receptor sequences come from a human donor with classical Hodgkin lymphoma.

This chain uses TRBV5-1 with TRBJ1-2; maybe TRBD1 (6 bases). The CDR3 sequence is 13 residues long. V was pared by 4 bases and J by 7 bases, with 14 bases between. Germline V CDR1 and CDR2: SGHRS, YFSETQ. The CDR3 spells CASSALQGPGYTF. The DNA for the CDR3 is TGCGCCAGCAGCGCACTACAGGGTCCTGGCTACACCTTC.

This chain links TRBV6-6 with TRBJ2-7, with D maybe TRBD2 (6 bases). From germline, CDR1 is MNHNY and CDR2 SVGAGI (reference sequence). This CDR3 is built from 13 residues. Trimming removed 4 bases at V and 6 bases at J, with 13 bases between. The DNA of the CDR3 is TGTGCCAGCAGTTCGACTAGTTTGTTCGAGCAGTACTTC. This sequence encodes CASSSTSLFEQYF.

This clone has only a few counts. The chain carries TRBV18 and TRBJ2-7, with 9 positions matching TRBD1. Trimming cost V 2 bases and J 6 bases; bases outside gene matches: 8. Germline CDR1 is KGHSH and CDR2 is LQKENI. CDR3 length: 15 residues. The CDR3 reads CASSPGQGQGSEQYF. CDR3 bases: TGTGCCAGCTCACCAGGGCAGGGACAGGGAAGCGAGCAGTACTTC.

The chain combines TRBV19 with TRBJ1-6, with D possibly matching TRBD1 (5 bases). The CDR3 is 11 residues long. Germline V gene sequence: CDR1 LNHDA, CDR2 SQIVND (reference sequence). V lost 5 bases, J lost 13 bases, and 9 bases lay in between. The CDR3 spells CASSGGTPLHF. The CDR3 region has the DNA TGTGCCAGTAGTGGGGGTACCCCCCTCCACTTT.

The CDR3 here is CASNKGRTNTGELFF. The CDR3 DNA sequence: TGTGCCAGTAATAAGGGACGGACGAACACCGGGGAGCTGTTTTTT. The chain combines TRBV19 with TRBJ2-2; D may correspond to TRBD1 or TRBD2 (5 bases each). The V gene lost 7 bases and the J gene lost 0 bases, with 12 bases spanning the gap. Germline V CDR1 and CDR2: LNHDA, SQIVND (reference sequence). The CDR3 consists of 15 residues.

This rearrangement joins TRBV6-5 to TRBJ1-1, with D possibly TRBD1 on 5 matching bases. The CDR3 covers 14 residues. Germline CDR1 MNHEY, CDR2 SVGAGI. Trimming took off 2 bases at V and 3 bases at J, with 10 bases between the two ends. The CDR3, as DNA: TGTGCCAGCAGTTACCTCAGGGCCGACACTGAAGCTTTCTTT. Its protein is CASSYLRADTEAFF.

Details on this clone: At one boundary the junction diverges from the germline segment, which might be a read error. The V call is TRBV7-2, the J call TRBJ2-7, with D unclear. The CDR3 has 11 residues. The V gene's germline CDR1 is SGHTA and CDR2 FQGNSA. In DNA form, the CDR3 reads TGTGCCAGCAGTTTAGATTACGAGCAGTACTTC. This encodes CASSLDYEQYF. The full variable domain, completed using reference TRBV7-2 and TRBJ2-7, is GAGVSQSPSNKVTEKGKDVELRCDPISGHTALYWYRQSLGQGLEFLIYFQGNSAPDKSGLPSDRFSAERTGGSVSTLTIQRTQQEDSAVYLCASSLDYEQYFGPGTRLTVT.

The chain carries TRBV7-2 and TRBJ2-3; the D is unclear. This CDR3 is built from 15 residues. V was cut by 0 bases and J by 2 bases, with 9 bases left in between. CDR1 SGHTA and CDR2 FQGNSA come from the germline V gene. CDR3 sequence (DNA): TGTGCCAGCAGCTTAGCCAGACCTTCCACAGATACGCAGTATTTT. Protein sequence: CASSLARPSTDTQYF.

The V gene is TRBV13, the J gene TRBJ2-6; tentatively, D is TRBD2 (6 bases). The CDR3 runs to 18 residues. Germline V gene lookup returns CDR1 PRHDT and CDR2 FYEKMQ (reference sequence). V dropped 2 bases and J dropped 1 base, with 15 bases sitting between them. CDR3 coding DNA: TGTGCCAGCAGCTTAAAAAGTGAGGAGGGGTCTGGGGCCAACGTCCTGACTTTC. It yields the protein CASSLKSEEGSGANVLTF. The whole variable domain, filled in from reference TRBV13 and TRBJ2-6, reads AAGVIQSPRHLIKEKRETATLKCYPIPRHDTVYWYQQGPGQDPQFLISFYEKMQSDKGSIPDRFSAQQFSDYHSELNMSSLELGDSALYFCASSLKSEEGSGANVLTFGAGSRLTVL.

The gene calls are TRBV4-1 and TRBJ2-5; TRBD1 aligns across 7 bases. In germline, CDR1 is MGHRA, CDR2 YSYEKL. The CDR3 extends over 16 amino acids. V shed 1 base and J 1 base; nucleotides not matched to a gene: 6. CDR3 residues: CASSQGDRAVQETQYF. CDR3 DNA: TGCGCCAGCAGCCAAGGGGACAGAGCCGTCCAAGAGACCCAGTACTTC.

The chain couples TRBV29-1 to TRBJ2-3, with D possibly TRBD1 on 7 matching bases. Between the trimmed V and J ends, which lost 3 bases and 6 bases, there was a span of 16 bases. Germline assignment: CDR1 SQVTM and CDR2 ANQGSEA. The length of the CDR3 is 14 residues. As DNA, the CDR3 is TGCAGCGTTGATGGGCAGGGGGGTGTGGATACGCAGTATTTT. It codes for CSVDGQGGVDTQYF.

The CDR3 sequence: CASSLYGTQYF. The CDR3 coding sequence is TGTGCCAGCAGTCTGTACGGGACCCAGTACTTC. V usage is TRBV27 and J usage is TRBJ2-5; D is ambiguous. CDR1 MNHEY and CDR2 SMNVEV come from the germline V gene (reference sequence). V dropped 5 bases and J dropped 7 bases, with 8 bases sitting between them. CDR3 length: 11 residues.

This chain connects TRBV12-5 to TRBJ1-1, with 7 bases that match TRBD1. Germline trimming cut 6 bases from V and 5 bases from J; bases unmatched to any gene: 6. The germline V gene has CDR1 LGHNT and CDR2 FRNRAP. This CDR3 contains 13 residues. The CDR3 here is CASGRQGGTEAFF. CDR3 bases: TGTGCTAGTGGGCGACAGGGTGGGACTGAAGCTTTCTTT.

The chain is built from TRBV2 and TRBJ1-2; 7 nucleotides match TRBD1. The CDR3 consists of 12 residues. The germline V gene encodes CDR1 SNHLY and CDR2 FYNNEI. V lost 6 bases, J lost 4 bases, and 2 bases stayed unmatched. The CDR3, as DNA: TGTGCCAGCAGCAGGGACAGCTATGGCTACACCTTC. Encoded protein: CASSRDSYGYTF.

The genes are TRBV4-2 and TRBJ2-1; D gene unclear. This CDR3 is 13 amino acids long. Per germline, CDR1 LGHNA and CDR2 YNFKEQ. Trimming left V 0 bases short and J 9 bases short, with 9 bases between. The chain's CDR3 is CASSQDIGIEQFF. The DNA of the CDR3 is TGTGCCAGCAGCCAAGATATAGGGATTGAGCAGTTCTTC.

V gene TRBV6-4 combines with J gene TRBJ2-3, with 7 positions matching TRBD1. This CDR3 has 13 amino acids. CDR1 is MRHNA, CDR2 SNTAGT, per germline. With 9 bases clipped from V and 3 bases from J, the junction kept 6 bases outside the gene matches. The CDR3 spells CASPGQPTDTQYF. As DNA, the CDR3 is TGTGCCAGTCCGGGACAGCCTACAGATACGCAGTATTTT.

About this clone: At one end the junction does not follow the germline gene, possibly because of a read error. The rearrangement links TRBV6-1 to TRBJ2-1; D ambiguous. Germline V gene sequence: CDR1 MNHNS, CDR2 SASEGT. The CDR3 loop spans 11 amino acids. DNA of the CDR3: TGTGCCAGCAGTTCCTTCAATGAGCAGTTCTTC. It translates to CASSSFNEQFF.

V is TRBV6-5 and J is TRBJ1-2, with D unclear. V lost 5 bases, J lost 1 base, and 14 bases lay in between. Germline loops: CDR1 MNHEY, CDR2 SVGAGI. This CDR3 contains 15 residues. Here the CDR3 DNA reads TGTGCCAGCAGTCCTACCGTTACCTTTAACTATGGCTACACCTTC. It is translated as CASSPTVTFNYGYTF.

The chain links TRBV6-5 to TRBJ1-5; D is undetermined. The CDR3 consists of 14 residues. V dropped 4 bases and J dropped 0 bases, with 7 bases sitting between them. Germline CDR1 MNHEY, CDR2 SVGAGI. CDR3 sequence reads: CASSSTHSNQPQHF. The CDR3 DNA reads TGTGCCAGCAGTTCCACCCATAGCAATCAGCCCCAGCATTTT.

V and J are TRBV29-1 and TRBJ2-3, with D perhaps matching TRBD2 (6 bases). Germline V gives CDR1 SQVTM, CDR2 ANQGSEA. The CDR3 is made up of 16 amino acids. Trimming took 2 bases from V and 3 from J, leaving 18 bases between them. CDR3 sequence reads: CSVEFGREGGTDTQYF. DNA of the CDR3: TGCAGCGTTGAATTTGGTAGGGAAGGAGGGACAGATACGCAGTATTTT.

The chain links TRBV5-1 to TRBJ1-2; 8 nucleotides align to TRBD1. The CDR3 has 18 residues. CDR1 is SGHRS and CDR2 is YFSETQ in the germline V gene. V lost 1 base to trimming and J lost 1 base; unmatched junction nucleotides: 12. CDR3 DNA sequence: TGCGCCAGCAGCTTGTCCCCAGACAGGGGCGAGTATAACTATGGCTACACCTTC. It is translated as CASSLSPDRGEYNYGYTF. The full variable domain, rest sourced from reference TRBV5-1 and TRBJ1-2, is KAGVTQTPRYLIKTRGQQVTLSCSPISGHRSVSWYQQTPGQGLQFLFEYFSETQRNKGNFPGRFSGRQFSNSRSEMNVSTLELGDSALYLCASSLSPDRGEYNYGYTFGSGTRLTVV.

This clone showed up just a few times. The chain combines TRBV29-1 with TRBJ2-7, with a weak D call TRBD2 (6 bases). The V gene's germline CDR1 is SQVTM and CDR2 ANQGSEA. The CDR3 contains 13 residues. V was shortened by 6 bases and J by 5 bases, with 17 bases between the two germline ends. CDR3 sequence: CSVGYGGQDEQYF. CDR3 DNA: TGCAGCGTGGGCTACGGGGGTCAGGACGAGCAGTACTTC.

The V gene is TRBV5-1, the J gene TRBJ2-1, with 7 bases aligning to TRBD2. The CDR3 runs 18 residues. V trimming: 5 bases; J trimming: 0 bases; junction bases outside the gene matches: 14. Germline V gene lookup returns CDR1 SGHRS and CDR2 YFSETQ. The CDR3 region is CASREASGMRGSYNEQFF. The CDR3 nucleotides are TGCGCCAGCAGGGAGGCGAGCGGGATGAGGGGCTCCTACAATGAGCAGTTCTTC. The whole variable domain, remainder taken from reference TRBV5-1 and TRBJ2-1, is KAGVTQTPRYLIKTRGQQVTLSCSPISGHRSVSWYQQTPGQGLQFLFEYFSETQRNKGNFPGRFSGRQFSNSRSEMNVSTLELGDSALYLCASREASGMRGSYNEQFFGPGTRLTVL.

DNA for the CDR3: TGCGCCAGCAGTGAACCGGTGAACGAGCAGTACTTC. It encodes CASSEPVNEQYF. The chain couples TRBV10-2 to TRBJ2-7; no definite D call. The CDR3 is 12 amino acids. V lost 3 bases and J 5 bases, leaving 8 bases between the germline ends. Germline CDR1 and CDR2: WSHSY and SAAADI.

The V and J genes are TRBV15 and TRBJ2-2, with D tentatively TRBD1 (6 bases). This CDR3 has 16 residues. Looked up from germline, CDR1 is LNHNV and CDR2 is YYDKDF (reference sequence). Trimming took off 3 bases at V and 2 bases at J, with 13 bases between the two ends. The CDR3 DNA is TGTGCCACCAGCAGGGGTAGGACAGAAAACACCGGGGAGCTGTTTTTT. Its translation is CATSRGRTENTGELFF.